The 27 T cell receptor beta chains presented below share a single source sample, sequenced in a study of CD8 T cells in Susac syndrome. A quantity of about 0.5 to 1 ug RNA underwent reverse transcription using random hexamers. TCRdb reprocessed the immunoSEQ multiplex PCR reads with MiXCR, giving one entry per CDR3 protein. Of about 80,000 distinct CDR3 sequences listed, around 94% are singletons. Sequenced input: CD8+ T cells from PBMCs. The receptor set was obtained from a human donor in good health.

This chain connects TRBV13 to TRBJ1-1; D is possibly TRBD1 (5 bases). CDR1 is PRHDT and CDR2 is FYEKMQ in the germline V gene (reference sequence). The CDR3 runs to 14 residues. The V end lost 5 bases, the J end lost 0 bases, and 10 bases lay between the germline ends. The CDR3 region has the DNA TGTGCCAGCAGCCACCCGACAGTGAACACTGAAGCTTTCTTT. This translates into CASSHPTVNTEAFF. The full variable domain, its missing parts supplied by reference TRBV13 and TRBJ1-1, is AAGVIQSPRHLIKEKRETATLKCYPIPRHDTVYWYQQGPGQDPQFLISFYEKMQSDKGSIPDRFSAQQFSDYHSELNMSSLELGDSALYFCASSHPTVNTEAFFGQGTRLTVV.

The chain recombines TRBV12-5 with TRBJ1-5; 8 positions agree with TRBD1. CDR3 length equals 17 residues. The germline CDR1 and CDR2 sequences are LGHNT and FRNRAP. Trimming at V came to 4 bases and at J to 3 bases, leaving 11 bases not matched to a gene. For the CDR3, the DNA is TGTGCTAGTGGTTCCATATACCAGGGGGCTATCAATCAGCCCCAGCATTTT. This translates into CASGSIYQGAINQPQHF. Drawing the rest from reference TRBV12-5 and TRBJ1-5, the complete variable domain is DARVTQTPRHKVTEMGQEVTMRCQPILGHNTVFWYRQTMMQGLELLAYFRNRAPLDDSGMPKDRFSAEMPDATLATLKIQPSEPRDSAVYFCASGSIYQGAINQPQHFGDGTRLSIL.

The chain uses TRBV7-9 and TRBJ1-2, with unresolved D. CDR3 length: 12 residues. From germline, CDR1 is SEHNR and CDR2 FQNEAQ (reference sequence). Trimming stripped 5 bases from V and 5 bases from J, with 9 bases between. The CDR3 is CASSVTAYGYTF. The CDR3 DNA follows: TGTGCCAGCAGCGTAACGGCTTATGGCTACACCTTC.

This clonotype was counted a few times. CDR3 coding DNA: TGTGCCAGTAGTTGGGGCACAGATACGCAGTATTTT. It translates to CASSWGTDTQYF. V gene TRBV19 combines with J gene TRBJ2-3, with no clear D. The CDR3 spans 12 residues. The V end was cut by 5 bases, the J end by 1 base, with 4 bases between. Germline CDR1 and CDR2: LNHDA and SQIVND (reference sequence).

The chain's CDR3 is CASSLKGQGYEQYF. The CDR3 nucleotides are TGTGCCAGCAGTTTAAAGGGACAGGGATACGAGCAGTACTTC. The rearrangement links TRBV27 to TRBJ2-7; 9 bases are shared with TRBD1. V was clipped by 2 bases and J by 4 bases; unmatched bases: 3. Per germline, CDR1 MNHEY and CDR2 SMNVEV (reference sequence). The CDR3 sequence is 14 residues long.

The genes are TRBV9 and TRBJ2-7; D unclear. Germline values: CDR1 SGDLS, CDR2 YYNGEE. The CDR3 covers 13 residues. Trimming left V 3 bases short and J 7 bases short, with 14 bases between. The CDR3 DNA is TGTGCCAGCAGCGCCAACTCGGTGAGGGAGCAGTACGTC. This translates into CASSANSVREQYV.

The chain combines TRBV29-1 with TRBJ2-6, with D possibly TRBD2 on 6 matching bases. Looked up from germline, CDR1 is SQVTM and CDR2 is ANQGSEA. The CDR3 is 13 residues long. Deletions cut 7 bases from V and 8 bases from J, with 15 bases between. Here the CDR3 reads CSGVVGGTNVLTF. The CDR3 nucleotides read TGCAGCGGGGTCGTGGGGGGTACCAACGTCCTGACTTTC. The full variable domain, its missing parts supplied by reference TRBV29-1 and TRBJ2-6, is SAVISQKPSRDICQRGTSLTIQCQVDSQVTMMFWYRQQPGQSLTLIATANQGSEATYESGFVIDKFPISRPNLTFSTLTVSNMSPEDSSIYLCSGVVGGTNVLTFGAGSRLTVL.

The chain recombines TRBV7-9 with TRBJ2-2; a possible D gene is TRBD2 (6 bases). Trimming pared 5 bases from V and 4 bases from J, leaving 17 bases between. Germline loops: CDR1 SEHNR, CDR2 FQNEAQ (reference sequence). The CDR3 sequence is 16 residues long. The CDR3 bases are TGTGCCAGCAGCCCACAAGGAGGGCGTTTCACCGGGGAGCTGTTTTTT. Its translation is CASSPQGGRFTGELFF.

V and J are TRBV27 and TRBJ2-5; unclear D gene. The germline gives CDR1 MNHEY, CDR2 SMNVEV (reference sequence). CDR3 length equals 12 residues. Trimming removed 4 bases at V and 1 base at J, with 4 bases between. The CDR3 here is CASSSGQETQYF. The CDR3 DNA reads TGTGCCAGCAGTTCGGGCCAAGAGACCCAGTACTTC.

The V call is TRBV4-1, the J call TRBJ2-7, with 7 bases identical to TRBD1. Germline V CDR1 and CDR2: MGHRA, YSYEKL. The CDR3 sequence is 16 residues long. Trimming cost V 2 bases and J 3 bases; bases outside gene matches: 10. The CDR3 sequence is CASSQMGDSYLYEQYF. Here the CDR3 DNA reads TGCGCCAGCAGCCAAATGGGGGACAGTTATCTCTACGAGCAGTACTTC.

This chain links TRBV4-3 with TRBJ2-1; a possible D gene is TRBD1 (6 bases). V shed 2 bases and J shed 1 base, with 9 bases lying between them. Germline CDR1 is LGHNA and CDR2 is YSLEER. CDR3 size: 15 residues. Here the CDR3 DNA reads TGCGCCAGCAGCCAAATTAGGGGGTCCTACAATGAGCAGTTCTTC. Translation: CASSQIRGSYNEQFF.

The V call is TRBV7-2, the J call TRBJ2-7; D might be TRBD1 or TRBD2, each matching 5 bases. Trimming removed 5 bases at V and 3 bases at J, with 11 bases between. The CDR3 spans 13 residues. Germline CDR1 is SGHTA and CDR2 is FQGNSA. The CDR3 protein is CASSLWDGYEQYV. The CDR3 nucleotides read TGTGCCAGCAGCCTTTGGGACGGCTACGAGCAGTACGTC.

The chain is built from TRBV12-3 or TRBV12-4 and TRBJ2-2; D might be TRBD2 (6 bases). The CDR3 spans 16 residues. The germline V and J ends were trimmed by 5 bases and 2 bases, with 15 bases remaining between them. The CDR3 is CASSPPTGENTGELFF. The CDR3 DNA sequence: TGTGCCAGCAGTCCCCCAACGGGGGAAAACACCGGGGAGCTGTTTTTT.

V usage is TRBV20-1 and J usage is TRBJ2-7; perhaps TRBD2 as D (5 bases). The CDR3 is made up of 12 amino acids. Per germline, CDR1 DFQATT and CDR2 SNEGSKA (reference sequence). Trimming took off 3 bases at V and 3 bases at J, with 9 bases between the two ends. CDR3: CSASGVGYEQYF. In DNA form, the CDR3 reads TGCAGTGCTAGCGGGGTTGGCTACGAGCAGTACTTC.

The rearrangement uses TRBV20-1 and TRBJ2-6; D is undetermined. The CDR3 contains 15 residues. The germline V gene encodes CDR1 DFQATT and CDR2 SNEGSKA (reference sequence). With 6 bases removed from V and 0 bases from J, the gap between germline ends came to 12 bases. CDR3 sequence (DNA): TGCAGTGCCCCAGGAAAGATCTCTGGGGCCAACGTCCTGACTTTC. It encodes CSAPGKISGANVLTF.

The rearrangement joins TRBV20-1 to TRBJ2-3, with TRBD2 matching 12 bases. V lost 4 bases to trimming and J lost 0 bases; unmatched junction nucleotides: 20. The germline V gene has CDR1 DFQATT and CDR2 SNEGSKA (reference sequence). The CDR3 has 21 residues. CDR3 loop: CSATAATSGGPESYSTDTQYF. The CDR3 region has the DNA TGCAGTGCTACCGCCGCTACTAGCGGGGGGCCCGAAAGCTATAGCACAGATACGCAGTATTTT.

The CDR3 nucleotides are TGCAGTGCTAGAATGGGATTAACAGGGAGTGCCTACAATGAGCAGTTCTTC. Translated, it gives CSARMGLTGSAYNEQFF. The V and J genes are TRBV20-1 and TRBJ2-1; D is possibly TRBD1 (6 bases). CDR3 length: 17 residues. Trimming removed 2 bases from V and 2 bases from J, with 19 bases in between. Germline CDR1 is DFQATT and CDR2 is SNEGSKA (reference sequence).

This chain joins TRBV27 and TRBJ1-1; perhaps TRBD1 as D (5 bases). The CDR3 has 16 residues. Germline V gene lookup returns CDR1 MNHEY and CDR2 SMNVEV (reference sequence). The V gene lost 3 bases and the J gene lost 1 base, with 15 bases spanning the gap. The CDR3 protein is CASSLVGPAGNTEAFF. The CDR3 bases are TGTGCCAGCAGTTTGGTGGGACCCGCGGGGAACACTGAAGCTTTCTTT.

This clonotype is a singleton in its sample. V is TRBV29-1 and J is TRBJ2-6, with 8 bases aligning to TRBD1. The germline V gene has CDR1 SQVTM and CDR2 ANQGSEA. V lost 2 bases to trimming and J lost 1 base; unmatched junction nucleotides: 22. The CDR3 consists of 22 residues. The CDR3 DNA sequence: TGCAGCGTTGAAACCCAATCGCCTCCGTGGGGGACAGGTTGGTCTGGGGCCAACGTCCTGACTTTC. Protein sequence: CSVETQSPPWGTGWSGANVLTF.

The chain joins TRBV27 to TRBJ2-7; 8 bases align to TRBD1. From germline, CDR1 is MNHEY and CDR2 SMNVEV (reference sequence). The CDR3 loop spans 14 amino acids. Trimming removed 4 bases from V and 3 bases from J; junction bases left unmatched: 5. For the CDR3, the DNA is TGTGCCAGCAGTTACTACAGGGGGGACTACGAGCAGTACTTC. Translated, it gives CASSYYRGDYEQYF.

Remarks on this clonotype: The junction departs from the called germline gene at one end, perhaps through a read error. The V and J genes are TRBV28 and TRBJ2-1, with 8 bases aligning to TRBD2. Germline CDR1 is MDHEN and CDR2 is SYDVKM. The CDR3 consists of 15 residues. The CDR3: CANSLGREVDNEQFF. DNA for the CDR3: TGTGCCAACAGTTTGGGGCGGGAGGTCGACAATGAGCAGTTCTTC.

CDR3 loop: CASSQGGQGTDTQYF. CDR3 DNA: TGCGCCAGCAGCCAAGGGGGACAGGGCACAGATACGCAGTATTTT. This rearrangement joins TRBV4-3 to TRBJ2-3; 8 bases fit TRBD1. Germline values: CDR1 LGHNA, CDR2 YSLEER. The V segment lost 1 base and the J segment 1 base; nucleotides outside the gene matches: 1. CDR3 size: 15 residues.

V and J are TRBV5-4 and TRBJ1-1, with D possibly TRBD1 on 6 matching bases. CDR1 and CDR2 from the germline V gene are SGHNT and YYREEE (reference sequence). Between the trimmed V and J ends, which lost 0 bases and 5 bases, there was a span of 14 bases. The CDR3 is 15 residues long. CDR3 DNA sequence: TGTGCCAGCAGCTTGGATGGCAGGGGTGAGACTGAAGCTTTCTTT. Translated: CASSLDGRGETEAFF.

This sequence joins TRBV9 and TRBJ2-3; 8 nucleotides align to TRBD1. The germline CDR1 and CDR2 sequences are SGDLS and YYNGEE. V lost 0 bases, J lost 2 bases, and 14 bases stayed unmatched. This CDR3 is built from 19 residues. The CDR3 bases are TGTGCCAGCAGCGTAGGAGGGGGATGGACAGGGCAATACACAGATACGCAGTATTTT. This codes for CASSVGGGWTGQYTDTQYF.

This chain joins TRBV9 and TRBJ1-1; possibly TRBD1 for D (5 bases). The CDR3 contains 15 residues. Germline V gives CDR1 SGDLS, CDR2 YYNGEE. Trimming shortened V by 4 bases and J by 0 bases, and 13 bases separated the two germline ends. Here the CDR3 reads CASSPKTELNTEAFF. CDR3 coding DNA: TGTGCCAGCAGCCCGAAGACAGAGTTGAACACTGAAGCTTTCTTT.

CDR3 in amino acids: CASSVGDGSYEQYF. CDR3 bases: TGCGCCAGCAGTGTGGGGGACGGAAGCTACGAGCAGTACTTC. This chain joins TRBV10-2 and TRBJ2-7; TRBD1 or TRBD2 may be the D gene (5 bases each). The CDR3 has 14 residues. Germline loops: CDR1 WSHSY, CDR2 SAAADI. The V end was cut by 4 bases, the J end by 3 bases, with 13 bases between.

This clonotype was observed a single time. J is TRBJ1-6 and V is TRBV13; D perhaps matches TRBD1 (5 bases). There are 17 residues in the CDR3. Trimming shortened V by 0 bases and J by 8 bases, and 17 bases separated the two germline ends. Germline CDR1 reads PRHDT; CDR2 reads FYEKMQ (reference sequence). The CDR3 region has the DNA TGTGCCAGCAGCTTAGGGCAGGGCGGATTAGGGGATTCACCCCTCCACTTT. Protein product: CASSLGQGGLGDSPLHF.